The 3 T cell receptor beta chains presented below share a single source sample, sequenced in a study of T cells in Graves' hyperthyroidism and ophthalmopathy. The source material, RNA transcripts, was used to amplify TCR beta CDR3 regions. HTBI primers were the set used in a first-round RT-PCR of the TCR CDR3. TCRdb re-called the multiplex PCR reads through MiXCR, storing one row per CDR3 protein. The sample lists 400,000 to 500,000 distinct CDR3 sequences; under 15% were seen once. Sequenced material: blood. The receptors were gathered from a man in his late teens or twenties with Graves' ophthalmopathy.

This chain connects TRBV12-3 or TRBV12-4 to TRBJ1-3, with 9 bases aligning to TRBD1. V trimming: 8 bases; J trimming: 1 base; junction bases outside the gene matches: 3. CDR3 length equals 14 residues. The CDR3 nucleotides are TGTGCCAGCCGGACAGGGGATTCTGGAAACACCATATATTTT. This sequence encodes CASRTGDSGNTIYF.

V usage is TRBV19 and J usage is TRBJ1-2; 9 bases match TRBD1. After removal of 5 bases from V and 1 base from J, the junction contained 2 bases not matched to a gene. Per germline, CDR1 LNHDA and CDR2 SQIVND (reference sequence). The CDR3 runs to 14 residues. This CDR3 is CASSRTGDNYGYTF. As DNA, the CDR3 is TGTGCCAGTAGTCGGACAGGGGATAACTATGGCTACACCTTC.

In regard to this clonotype: A read error may be the cause here, since a much bigger clone is one base away. This sequence joins TRBV20-1 and TRBJ2-5, with D tentatively TRBD2 (6 bases). V lost 5 bases to trimming and J lost 2 bases, with 15 bases between them. The CDR3 runs 14 residues. Germline V gene data show CDR1 as DFQATT and CDR2 as SNEGSKA (reference sequence). The CDR3 DNA is TGCAGTGCTCCCTCCCTAGCGCGTCAAGAGACCCAGTACTTC. This translates into CSAPSLARQETQYF.